This T cell receptor (beta chain) appears in the sequencing data of a study of blood T cell repertoires in COVID-19. For the study at large: Material from acute and convalescent COVID-19 was sourced from the United States, Italy and Spain.

Germline V gives CDR1 SEHNR, CDR2 FQNEAQ (reference sequence). The junction had 13 bases not matched to a gene; V was cut back by 3 bases and J by 8 bases. The CDR3 covers 17 residues. Original analysis: Amplification with reference gene primers provided the estimates of nucleated cell counts. The protocol was immunoSEQ multiplex PCR, while the TCRdb copy is restricted to in-frame clones and leaves out a portion. Clonal size and the V and J genes are those of that table, whereas D and trimming came from the DNA. The sample holds roughly 130,000 clones, more than 70% seen once. Participants were placed into cohorts based on the clinical history they reported.

The sample taken for sequencing was PBMCs or T cells enriched from blood (not recorded which). The chain carries TRBV7-9 and TRBJ2-1; TRBD2 aligns across 10 bases. The TCR comes from a man aged 35-49 years with acute COVID-19. The CDR3 nucleotides are TGTGCCAGCAGCTTTGCCTCACTAGCGGGAAAGGGCGATGAGCAGTTCTTC. It specifies CASSFASLAGKGDEQFF.